This T cell receptor (beta chain) is drawn from a study of T cell responses to AZD1222 COVID-19 vaccine. Study observations and caveats: Spike-specific TCR breadth and depth grew following two AZD1222 doses. Unmutated regions of variants are reportedly targeted by nearly half of spike-specific TCRs. The study found vaccine-associated CD4 TCRs spanning spike, dominant at 160-218 and 743-854.

On this clone: What it recognizes is unknown. Distinct nucleotide sequences in the sample also encode this CDR3.

TCRdb's table, derived via immunoSEQ multiplex PCR, lists solely in-frame clones and lacks some. Among over 150,000 clones listed, roughly nine tenths were seen once. Sequences were derived from peripheral blood, sampled 28 days after the second AZD1222 dose. The TCR comes from an adult who received the AZD1222 COVID-19 vaccine.

CDR3 sequence reads: CASSPDSSYNEQFF. The CDR3 DNA follows: TGTGCCAGCTCCCCAGACAGCTCCTACAATGAGCAGTTCTTC. The chain carries TRBV18 and TRBJ2-1; D possibly corresponds to TRBD1 (5 bases). CDR3 size: 14 residues. V was shortened by 6 bases and J by 0 bases, with 9 bases between the two germline ends. Germline CDR1 and CDR2: KGHSH and LQKENI.